The text below deals with one T cell receptor beta chain. Its specificity is unknown. V lost 7 bases and J 3 bases, leaving 6 bases between the germline ends. Germline V CDR1 and CDR2: MGHDK, SYGVNS. The CDR3 length is 12 residues. The data derive from a study of T-cell memory formation after mild COVID-19. At the level of the study: Largely donor-specific sequence clusters came from a couple of donors. Study observations and caveats: Day 15 to 85 contracting clones showed balanced CD4/CD8; later expanders leaned CD4+. Contracting CD8+ clones were enriched in EMRA, CD4+ mainly in CM and EM. Prior to infection, memory already included some responding clones, suggesting cross-reactive memory joined.

TCRdb re-called the 5' RACE reads through MiXCR, storing one row per CDR3 protein. The table lists tens of thousands of distinct CDR3 sequences, 13% of them singletons, with about 27% in the top ten. The sample comprised PBMCs or a T cell subset sorted from them (not recorded which). The chain is built from TRBV25-1 and TRBJ2-2; D is uncertain. This TCR derives from an adult woman who had mild COVID-19 (a few samples of this study predate the infection). Cell type and time point are not known. Written as DNA, the CDR3 is TGTGCCAGCAATTTGGACACCGGGGAGCTGTTTTTT. Amino acids: CASNLDTGELFF.